This is a list of T cell receptor beta chains from one sample in a study of CD8 T cells in ankylosing spondylitis. One entry per CDR3 protein, called by TCRdb with MiXCR from the 5' RACE reads. The table records about 220,000 distinct CDR3 sequences, approximately 7.3% of them present only once. Sequencing input: blood, either unsorted or a sorted T cell fraction (not recorded which). These receptors came from a male donor with ankylosing spondylitis. Each CDR3 is given with its conserved first and last residue. Part of the rows lack a size; the others show once, few, many or a class for expanded clones.

clone_size j_call v_call cdr3_aa
many TRBJ1-4 TRBV6-5 CASSNEIPGTATNEKLFF
many TRBJ2-7 TRBV6-5 CASSYAGAGNEQYF
few TRBJ2-1 TRBV7-9 CASSSLADEQFF
many TRBJ1-1 TRBV27 CASSQALTTEAFF
few TRBJ2-1 TRBV3-1 CASSQDPAGDEQFF
few TRBJ2-1 TRBV5-6 CASSLGGTSGTNNEQFF
many TRBJ2-7 TRBV9 CASSVGLAGAVEQYF
many TRBJ2-1 TRBV6-1 CASSARGPNEQFF
few TRBJ1-2 TRBV11-2 CASSLGAGAYGYTF
many TRBJ2-5 TRBV4-1 CASSQRTGGQETQYF
many TRBJ2-3 TRBV6-5 CASSYLQGGTDTQYF
many TRBJ1-5 TRBV6-2/TRBV6-3 CASSYREGVNQPQHF
few TRBJ2-2 TRBV11-2 CASSYGTSGAIALNTGELFF
many TRBJ2-3 TRBV12-3/TRBV12-4 CASRGRRGDTQYF
- TRBJ1-1 TRBV20-1 CSATSQQNTEAFF
- TRBJ2-2 TRBV9 CASSVHTGGTGELFF
many TRBJ2-5 TRBV7-9 CASSLEGFLETQYF
few TRBJ2-1 TRBV6-1 CASRTGTSLNEQFF
- TRBJ1-5 TRBV5-1 CASSLGHEIQPQHF
- TRBJ2-1 TRBV20-1 CSARPQGNEQFF